The 5 T cell receptor beta chains below come from one sample, sequenced in a study of cytomegalovirus exposure and HLA in healthy donors. The PCR employed 60 Vbeta primers together with 13 Jbeta primers. Sequenced by immunoSEQ multiplex PCR; TCRdb stores in-frame clones only, minus some. The table includes some 150,000 clones, 80% detected once. The sequenced sample consisted of PBMCs. Receptors were obtained from a young man in good health and CMV-seropositive.

This clone was seen only a few times. The chain joins TRBV28 to TRBJ1-5; D unclear. The ends were cut back, 2 bases at V and 0 bases at J, with 8 bases in the middle. This CDR3 is built from 15 residues. The germline CDR1 and CDR2 sequences are MDHEN and SYDVKM. The CDR3 protein is CASSLHSSSNQPQHF. The CDR3 nucleotides read TGTGCCAGCAGTTTACACAGTAGTAGCAATCAGCCCCAGCATTTT.

J is TRBJ2-1 and V is TRBV7-9; 10 nucleotides line up with TRBD2. This CDR3 contains 15 residues. Germline assignment: CDR1 SEHNR and CDR2 FQNEAQ (reference sequence). With V trimmed by 2 bases and J by 8 bases, 6 bases remained unmatched. CDR3 sequence: CASSLWASGRDEQFF. CDR3 coding DNA: TGTGCCAGCAGCTTATGGGCTAGCGGGAGAGATGAGCAGTTCTTC. Complete variable domain (other parts from reference TRBV7-9 and TRBJ2-1): DTGVSQNPRHKITKRGQNVTFRCDPISEHNRLYWYRQTLGQGPEFLTYFQNEAQLEKSRLLSDRFSAERPKGSFSTLEIQRTEQGDSAMYLCASSLWASGRDEQFFGPGTRLTVL.

This chain uses TRBV6-1 with TRBJ2-7; possible D gene TRBD2, 6 bases. The CDR3 totals 12 residues. Deletions cut 1 base from V and 9 bases from J, with 10 bases between. Germline CDR1 is MNHNS and CDR2 is SASEGT. CDR3: CASSEGGTSQYF. The CDR3 DNA reads TGTGCCAGCAGTGAAGGGGGGACTTCGCAGTACTTC.

The chain employs TRBV10-3 and TRBJ2-1; 9 bases are shared with TRBD1. The length of the CDR3 is 15 residues. The V segment lost 6 bases and the J segment 5 bases; nucleotides outside the gene matches: 8. The germline gives CDR1 ENHRY, CDR2 SYGVKD. CDR3 sequence: CAISLTGTGNNEQFF. DNA of the CDR3: TGTGCCATCAGCCTAACCGGGACAGGGAACAATGAGCAGTTCTTC.

The chain is built from TRBV4-2 and TRBJ2-1; a possible D gene is TRBD2 (5 bases). The V end lost 1 base, the J end lost 5 bases, and 9 bases lay between the germline ends. Per germline, CDR1 LGHNA and CDR2 YNFKEQ. The CDR3 loop spans 14 amino acids. CDR3 residues: CASSQGSGNNEQFF. The CDR3 DNA reads as TGTGCCAGCAGCCAAGGCAGCGGAAACAATGAGCAGTTCTTC.